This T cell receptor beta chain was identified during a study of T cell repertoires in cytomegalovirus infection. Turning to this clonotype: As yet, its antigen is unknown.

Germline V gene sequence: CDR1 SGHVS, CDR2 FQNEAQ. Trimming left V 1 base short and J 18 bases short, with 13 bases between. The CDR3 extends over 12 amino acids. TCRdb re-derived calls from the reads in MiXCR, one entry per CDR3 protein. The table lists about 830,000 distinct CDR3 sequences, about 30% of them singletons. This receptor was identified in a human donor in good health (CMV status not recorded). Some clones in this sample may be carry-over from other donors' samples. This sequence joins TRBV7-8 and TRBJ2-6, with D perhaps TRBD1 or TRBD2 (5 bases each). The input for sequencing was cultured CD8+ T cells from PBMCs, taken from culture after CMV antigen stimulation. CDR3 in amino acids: CASSLGGGPATF. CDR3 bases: TGTGCCAGCAGCTTAGGTGGGGGTCCAGCGACTTTC.